This TCR beta chain was sequenced for a study of blood T cell repertoires in COVID-19. Overall study: Spain, Italy and the United States supplied samples that represented acute and convalescent COVID-19.

Under the authors' procedure: Amplification with reference gene primers provided the estimates of nucleated cell counts. The protocol was immunoSEQ multiplex PCR, while the TCRdb copy is restricted to in-frame clones and leaves out a portion. The V and J calls and the clone size are those of that table, but D and trimming were determined from the DNA. The sample shows roughly 69,000 clones, about 90% of them seen only once. V lost 5 bases to trimming and J lost 8 bases, with 12 bases between them. The germline CDR1 and CDR2 sequences are SGHTA and FQGNSA. There are 13 residues in the CDR3. The sample taken for sequencing was peripheral blood. The chain has TRBV7-2 and TRBJ1-4; D unclear. The sequence came from a human donor in a cohort sampled during active COVID-19. This chain's CDR3 is CASSQQFGEKLFF. CDR3 nucleotides: TGTGCCAGCAGCCAACAATTCGGGGAAAAACTGTTTTTT.